Listed below are T cell receptor beta chains from one sample, sequenced in a study of tumor-infiltrating lymphocytes in primary liver carcinoma. TCRdb called the multiplex PCR reads again in MiXCR, with one record for every CDR3 protein. The sample records some 180,000 distinct CDR3 sequences, roughly three fifths being singletons. The specimen was peripheral blood. Receptors originate from a man aged 35-49 years with primary liver carcinoma and hepatitis B virus infection. The CDR3 runs from the conserved cysteine through the conserved F or W. The order of the fields is J gene, D gene, clone size, V gene, CDR3 DNA, CDR3 protein. The D gene is left open where the match is weak. Rows may omit the clone size; those that give it use once, few, many or a size class.

TRBJ2-1 | NA | NA | TRBV5-1 | TGCGCCTGCAGCCCCACTGGGGCAGTAAACAATGAGCGGTTCTTC | CACSPTGAVNNERFF
TRBJ2-5 | NA | many | TRBV11-2 | TGTGCCAGCAGCTTTACCTTCGGGGAGACCCAGTACTTC | CASSFTFGETQYF
TRBJ2-1 | NA | many | TRBV29-1 | TGCACCGTCGGGGAATTTAATGAGCAGTTCTTC | CTVGEFNEQFF
TRBJ2-4 | NA | NA | TRBV30 | TGTGTCTGGAGGCCCTCCGGGGCCAAAAACATTCGGTACTTC | CVWRPSGAKNIRYF
TRBJ2-7 | TRBD2 | NA | TRBV10-3 | TGTGCCATCAGTGAGTCGAGGCTAGCGGGAAATTCTCGCTACGAGCAGTACTTC | CAISESRLAGNSRYEQYF
TRBJ1-1 | TRBD1 | NA | TRBV5-5 | TGTGCCAGCAGCGGCTATCAGGGGGGGGCCGACACTGAAGCTTTCTTT | CASSGYQGGADTEAFF
TRBJ2-1 | TRBD2 | many | TRBV11-3 | TGTGCCAGCAGCGCAACCGGGACTAGCGGACCCGAGCAGTTCTTC | CASSATGTSGPEQFF
TRBJ2-2 | NA | once | TRBV28 | TGTGCCAACACGAGGGGACAGAACACCGGGGAGCTGTTTTTT | CANTRGQNTGELFF
TRBJ2-7 | NA | NA | TRBV6-5 | TGTGCCAGCAGCTCTCCCGGAGACGAGCAGTACTTC | CASSSPGDEQYF
TRBJ1-1 | TRBD1 | NA | TRBV6-1 | TGTGCCAGCAGTGAAGGCGGCAGGGGGGCCACTGAAGCTTTCTTT | CASSEGGRGATEAFF
TRBJ2-5 | TRBD2 | NA | TRBV6-5 | TGTGCCAGCAGTTACTCTGCTAGCGGGTTACAAGAGACCCAGTACTTC | CASSYSASGLQETQYF
TRBJ2-7 | NA | NA | TRBV11-2 | TGTGCCAGCAGCTTGGGGAAGGCTGAATGGGAGCAGTACTTC | CASSLGKAEWEQYF
TRBJ2-1 | NA | NA | TRBV11-1 | TGTGCCAGCGGCTCCATTCTTCGAAAGGGGACGAATGAGCAGTTCTTC | CASGSILRKGTNEQFF
TRBJ2-7 | TRBD2 | few | TRBV6-6 | TGTGCCAGCAGGAACCCGGGACTAGCGAAGAACGAGCAGTACTTC | CASRNPGLAKNEQYF
TRBJ2-7 | NA | many | TRBV6-2/TRBV6-3 | TGTGCCAGCCGAGATCTCTACGAGCAGTACTTC | CASRDLYEQYF
TRBJ2-1 | TRBD2 | NA | TRBV4-1 | TGCGCCAGCAACCAAGGAAGGGTCCTAGCGGGAGGGCGACACAATGAGCAGTTCTTC | CASNQGRVLAGGRHNEQFF
TRBJ2-3 | NA | few | TRBV10-3 | TGTGCCATCAGATCACTTAGCGTTAGCACAGATACGCAGTATTTT | CAIRSLSVSTDTQYF
TRBJ2-6 | NA | NA | TRBV12-3/TRBV12-4 | TGTGCCAGCAGTCCGCGGGACAGCCCTCGGAGGGCTAACGCCCTAACTTTC | CASSPRDSPRRANALTF
TRBJ1-1 | TRBD1 | NA | TRBV11-2 | TGTGCCAGCAGTTGGGGACAGATCACTGAAGCTTTCTTT | CASSWGQITEAFF
TRBJ2-5 | NA | NA | TRBV6-5 | TGTGCCAGCAGTTACTCGACGGGCCTACAAGAGACCCAGTACTTC | CASSYSTGLQETQYF
TRBJ2-3 | NA | few | TRBV4-2 | TGTGCCAGCAGCCCCTCTCGGGCCGGGGGAGATACGCAGTATTTT | CASSPSRAGGDTQYF
TRBJ1-1 | TRBD1 | NA | TRBV29-1 | TGCAGCGCTAAACAGGGGGTCGGCACTGAAGCTTTATTT | CSAKQGVGTEALF
TRBJ2-5 | NA | few | TRBV30 | TGTGCCTGGAGTGTACAAGAGACCCAGTACTTC | CAWSVQETQYF
TRBJ2-3 | TRBD2 | NA | TRBV20-1 | TGCAGTGCTAATAGGACTAGCGGGGGGCCGACAGATACGCAGTATTTT | CSANRTSGGPTDTQYF
TRBJ1-1 | NA | NA | TRBV29-1 | TGCAGCGTTGCTGTGGGTCGGGGCACTGACGCTTTCTTT | CSVAVGRGTDAFF
TRBJ2-3 | TRBD1 | NA | TRBV5-1 | TGCGCCAGCAGCCTTGACAGGGGGCAAGATACGCAGTATTTT | CASSLDRGQDTQYF
TRBJ2-5 | TRBD1 | NA | TRBV12-3/TRBV12-4 | TGTGCCAGCAGCTTTACAGGGGGAGAGACCCAGTACTTC | CASSFTGGETQYF
TRBJ1-2 | NA | NA | TRBV4-1 | TGCGCCAACAGCCAAGACGGGGACTATGGCTACACCTTC | CANSQDGDYGYTF
TRBJ2-3 | TRBD1 | few | TRBV7-9 | TGTGCCAGCAGCCCTCTGGACAGGGGGCGCGGGGATACGCAGTATTTT | CASSPLDRGRGDTQYF
TRBJ1-2 | NA | NA | TRBV11-2 | TGTGCCACCAGCTTACTCAGGGACGTAGGCTACACCTTC | CATSLLRDVGYTF
TRBJ1-5 | TRBD1 | few | TRBV12-3/TRBV12-4 | TGTGCCAGCAGAGCCGGGACAGGGTTTAATCAGCCCCAGCATTTT | CASRAGTGFNQPQHF
TRBJ1-5 | TRBD1 | NA | TRBV24-1 | TGTGCCACTAGTGACGGACAGGGGCAGCCCCAGCATTTT | CATSDGQGQPQHF
TRBJ1-5 | NA | NA | TRBV4-1 | TGCGCCAGCAGCCAAGGTTTTAGCAATCAGCCCAAGCATTTT | CASSQGFSNQPKHF
TRBJ2-5 | TRBD2 | many | TRBV11-2 | TGTGCCAGCAGGATAATGGGGCGGGAGGGCCGAGAGACCCAGTACTTC | CASRIMGREGRETQYF
TRBJ2-7 | NA | NA | TRBV4-1 | TGCGCCAGCAGCCAAGTTCCAGGGCCAGGATACGAGCAGTACTTC | CASSQVPGPGYEQYF
TRBJ2-7 | TRBD1 | NA | TRBV6-5 | TGTGCCAGCAGTAGACATACAGGGGGGAGCTCCTACGAGCAGTACTTC | CASSRHTGGSSYEQYF
TRBJ2-5 | NA | few | TRBV6-5 | TGTGCCAGCAGTGCCCGTCCGAGAGAGACCCAGTACTTC | CASSARPRETQYF
TRBJ2-3 | TRBD2 | NA | TRBV4-1 | TGCGCCAGCAGCCAAGGGATTAGCGGGAGATCAGATACGCAGTATTTT | CASSQGISGRSDTQYF
TRBJ1-6 | NA | NA | TRBV11-2 | TGTGCCAGCAGCCCCGGGGCTGGAGGGAATTCACCCCTCCACTTT | CASSPGAGGNSPLHF
TRBJ1-2 | TRBD1 | NA | TRBV6-2/TRBV6-3 | TGTGCCAGCAGAACAGGACAGGATGGCTACACCTTC | CASRTGQDGYTF
TRBJ2-1 | TRBD1 | NA | TRBV6-5 | TGTGCCAGTAGCCCAACAGGGGACAATGAGCAGTTCTTC | CASSPTGDNEQFF
TRBJ2-3 | NA | NA | TRBV5-1 | TGCGCCAGCAGCACCTCTAGCGACACAGATACGCAGTATTTT | CASSTSSDTDTQYF